The sequence of this TCR beta chain was determined in a study of memory CD4+ T cells and cytomegalovirus serostatus. V was pared by 1 base and J by 8 bases, with 11 bases between. CDR1 is SNHLY and CDR2 is FYNNEI in the germline V gene. The CDR3 has 14 amino acids. Single viable CD3+CD4+CD8-CD45RO+ cells were sorted as the memory CD4+ T cells. Repertoires were generated with immunoSEQ multiplex PCR, while TCRdb's copy carries only in-frame clones and drops some. Of about 38,000 clones in the sample, roughly 78% were seen once. This clone was detected only once. The origin of this receptor is an adult in good health and CMV-seropositive. The chain couples TRBV2 to TRBJ1-4, with a possible D match to TRBD1 (5 bases). The source material was memory CD4+ T cells from blood. In DNA, the CDR3 is TGTGCCAGCAGTGAAGGAGGGGTCGGAGAAAAACTGTTTTTT. Its translation: CASSEGGVGEKLFF.